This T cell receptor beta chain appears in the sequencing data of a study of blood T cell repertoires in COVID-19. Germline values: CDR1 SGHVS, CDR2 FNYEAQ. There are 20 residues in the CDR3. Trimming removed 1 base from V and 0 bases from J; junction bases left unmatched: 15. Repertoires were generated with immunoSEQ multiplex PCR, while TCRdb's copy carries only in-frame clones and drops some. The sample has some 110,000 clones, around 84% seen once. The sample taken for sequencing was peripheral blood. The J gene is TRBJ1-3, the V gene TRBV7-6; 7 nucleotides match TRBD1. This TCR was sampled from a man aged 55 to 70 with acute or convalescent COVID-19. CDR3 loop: CASSLGFQDVQGPSGNTIYF. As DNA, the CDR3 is TGTGCCAGCAGCTTAGGCTTTCAAGACGTACAGGGGCCCTCTGGAAACACCATATATTTT.